This T cell receptor (beta chain) was captured in a study of T cell repertoires in cytomegalovirus infection. Across the study: The authors used CMV epitopes that were HLA-C-restricted (recently identified) and HLA-B-restricted (well studied). Public TCR beta signatures indicated both CMV infection and matching HLA type.

Note on this clonotype: Its antigen is still unknown. One end of the junction varies from germline; a read error may be responsible.

TCRdb fed the reads into MiXCR, producing one record per CDR3 protein. The data contain some 500,000 distinct CDR3 sequences, about 33% of them singletons. This CDR3 has 21 residues. This sequence joins TRBV12-3 or TRBV12-4 and TRBJ1-6; the D gene is possibly TRBD1 (6 bases). This receptor was taken from a human donor in good health (CMV status not recorded). Some clones in this sample may be carry-over from other donors' samples. Specimen: cultured PBMCs, collected from culture after CMV antigen stimulation. CDR3 sequence: CASSPQRPGTTWGSYNSHLHF. The CDR3 bases are TGTGCCAGCAGTCCACAAAGACCCGGGACAACCTGGGGCTCCTATAATTCACACCTCCACTTT.